This TCR beta chain was recorded in a study of shared clonotypes between healthy human individuals (dated by TCRdb to about 2020). At the level of the whole study: The cohort comprised two women and three men aged 18 to 49 years. Blood TCR repertoires of five healthy adults were deeply sequenced to estimate repertoire size and the extent of clonotype sharing between individuals. Different laboratories and diverse techniques were used to prepare libraries and sequence TCR repertoires, to increase sequencing depth and limit assay-specific biases. For each donor, CD4 naive and CD4 memory were each run on three plates, CD8 naive on two plates, and CD8 memory on one plate. Leukapheresis yielded between about 0.8 and 8.9 billion PBMCs per donor.

What the work shows at the level of the full study, not this receptor alone: Even with the large sequencing depth, rarefaction of the sorted-subset datasets indicated that sequencing was incomplete. Compared with non-shared clonotypes, the clonotypes found in all four sorted-subset donors had higher generation probabilities. Pairwise subsampling led to the expectation that sequencing depth would affect the degree of clonotype sharing among donors. Sampling was limited to blood, and TCR repertoires in tissue likely differ from TCR repertoires in blood. Across a few donors, 5% to 6% of naive CD4, 3.5% of naive CD8, roughly 2.2% of memory CD4, and about 0.44% of memory CD8 clonotypes were shared. Because the study included a small number of donors, the genetic and exposure-history diversity represented was limited. Estimated clonotype richness was generally larger for naive than for memory subsets.

The donors were healthy, HIV-negative adults who had no recently reported acute infections or vaccinations. All donors were Caucasian adults living in Nashville, Tennessee, USA. CD4+ T cells were enriched by magnetic negative selection, after which naive cells were positively selected on CD45RA and the negative fraction was taken as the memory subset. Blood was collected by leukapheresis, and PBMCs were isolated by Ficoll-Histopaque density gradient centrifugation and then cryopreserved in liquid nitrogen vapor phase. Analytical flow cytometry was used to check the purity and quantity of each magnetically sorted T cell population. From each sorted fraction, genomic DNA was isolated and quantified by UV absorbance on a Nanodrop 2000c. For this clone: No cognate antigen has been identified for it. Base-call qualities are not available, and no considerably larger clone is one nucleotide away.

TCR CDR3 regions were amplified from genomic DNA by multiplex PCR using the deep immunoSEQ assay. Extracted genomic DNA from each cell subset was spread evenly across all wells of several immunoSEQ 96-well plates, with each plate serving as a replicate. For sorted subsets, approximately 200 ng of genomic DNA, equivalent to roughly 33,000 T cell genomes, went into each replicate PCR. The purified libraries were quantified using a Qubit 3.0 fluorometer, sized with a Bioanalyzer 2100, and then quantified again using the KAPA Library Quantification kit. Each immunoSEQ 96-well plate was sequenced on its own single-read 150-cycle Illumina NextSeq 550 flow cell. The original methods were these. The immunoSEQ output contained only junctional sequences without quality scores, so filtering could not match that applied to full-length reads. To assign V/J genes and CDR3, sequences were annotated against IMGT germline references using PyIR, a Python wrapper for IgBLAST v1.9. Reads were removed for weak V/J assignments (E-value above 1e-6), missing CDR3, stop codons, out-of-frame junctions, or ambiguous translated residues. V3J clonotypes were defined as sequences sharing the same inferred V gene, J gene, and CDR3 amino acid sequence. To compute the percentage overlap between repertoires, the number of shared unique clonotypes was divided by the size of the smaller repertoire. Three approaches were used to assess repertoire richness: RTK rarefaction, the Chao1 estimator, and Recon v2.1 estimates of unobserved clonotypes. OLGA was used to compute generation probabilities for all TCRbeta clonotypes that the gDNA method yielded from a handful of donors. Imported from immuneACCESS, the table was reduced by TCRdb to in-frame sequences with V and J called. These copies leave out some clones; in studies compared against another copy, an unresolved V gene accounts for under half, and the cause of the remainder is not known. That table supplies the V and J calls and clone size; D and trimming were determined from the DNA. Across this sample there are hundreds of thousands of clones, with 74% seen only once. Clones ranked in the top ten supply 1.5% to 2% of the sample.

The source material was memory CD4+ T cells sorted from blood. In light of the paper, this sample's cell subset or site label describes: CD45RA-negative fraction. The receptor was isolated from a woman aged 25 to 45 in good health.

The DNA sequence reads TGTGCCACCAGCGGCGGCAGGTTGGATCAGCCCCAGCATTTT. Translated, this is CATSGGRLDQPQHF. The chain links TRBV15 with TRBJ1-5; no D gene can be assigned with confidence. V is shortened by 5 bases, J by 5 bases, and the region joining them spans 13 bases. There are 14 amino acids in the CDR3, from cysteine to phenylalanine inclusive. The only DNA kept is the CDR3, 42 bases in frame from the first base. The germline V gene (reference sequence) specifies LNHNV as CDR1 and YYDKDF as CDR2.